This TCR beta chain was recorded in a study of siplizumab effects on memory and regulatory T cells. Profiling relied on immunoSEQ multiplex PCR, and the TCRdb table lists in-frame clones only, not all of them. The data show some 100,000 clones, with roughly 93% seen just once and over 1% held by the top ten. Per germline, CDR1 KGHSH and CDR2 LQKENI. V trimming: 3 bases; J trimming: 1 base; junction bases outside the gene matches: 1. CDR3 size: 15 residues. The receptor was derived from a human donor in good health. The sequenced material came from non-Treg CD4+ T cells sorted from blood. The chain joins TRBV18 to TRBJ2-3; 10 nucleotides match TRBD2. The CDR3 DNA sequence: TGTGCCAGCTCACCGAGCGGGAGGGGCACAGATACGCAGTATTTT. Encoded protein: CASSPSGRGTDTQYF.